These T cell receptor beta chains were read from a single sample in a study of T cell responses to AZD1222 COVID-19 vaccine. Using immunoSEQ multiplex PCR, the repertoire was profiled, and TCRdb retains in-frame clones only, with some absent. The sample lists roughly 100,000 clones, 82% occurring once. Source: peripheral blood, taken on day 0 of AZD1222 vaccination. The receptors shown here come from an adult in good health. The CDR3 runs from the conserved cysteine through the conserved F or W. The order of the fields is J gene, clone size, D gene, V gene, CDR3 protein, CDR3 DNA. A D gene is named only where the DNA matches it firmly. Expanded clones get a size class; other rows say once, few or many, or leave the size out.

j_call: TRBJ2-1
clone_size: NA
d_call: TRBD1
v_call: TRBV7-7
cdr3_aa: CASSLRTGDYNEQFF
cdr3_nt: TGTGCTAGCAGCCTGCGGACAGGGGATTACAATGAGCAGTTCTTC

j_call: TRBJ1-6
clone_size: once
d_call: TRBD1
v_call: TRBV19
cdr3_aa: CASTTGTASNSPLHF
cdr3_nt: TGTGCCAGTACCACTGGGACAGCTTCCAATTCACCCCTCCACTTT

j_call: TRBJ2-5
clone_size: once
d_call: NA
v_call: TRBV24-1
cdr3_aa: CATSQGETQYF
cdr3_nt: TGTGCCACCAGTCAGGGAGAGACCCAGTACTTC

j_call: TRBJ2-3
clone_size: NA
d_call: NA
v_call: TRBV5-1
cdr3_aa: CASSLRELGTDTQYF
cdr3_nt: TGCGCCAGCAGCTTGAGGGAGTTGGGCACAGATACGCAGTATTTT

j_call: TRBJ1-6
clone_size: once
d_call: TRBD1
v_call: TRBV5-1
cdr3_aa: CASSLPGQGVSPLHF
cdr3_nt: TGCGCCAGCAGCCTACCGGGACAGGGGGTTTCACCCCTCCACTTT

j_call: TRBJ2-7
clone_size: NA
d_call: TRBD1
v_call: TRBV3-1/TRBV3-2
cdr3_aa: CASSDWDRGVEQYF
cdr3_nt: TGTGCCAGCAGCGATTGGGACAGGGGAGTCGAGCAGTACTTC

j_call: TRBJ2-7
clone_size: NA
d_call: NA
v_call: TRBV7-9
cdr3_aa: CASSLDWYEQYF
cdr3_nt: TGTGCCAGCAGCTTAGATTGGTACGAGCAGTACTTC

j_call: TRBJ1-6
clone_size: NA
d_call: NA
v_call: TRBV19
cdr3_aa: CASSLGEGRNSPLHF
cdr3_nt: TGTGCCAGTAGTCTGGGGGAGGGGCGAAATTCACCCCTCCACTTT

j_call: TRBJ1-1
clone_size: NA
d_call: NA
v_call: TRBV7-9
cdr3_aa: CASSDDRISTEAFF
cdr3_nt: TGTGCCAGCAGCGACGACAGGATCTCTACTGAAGCTTTCTTT

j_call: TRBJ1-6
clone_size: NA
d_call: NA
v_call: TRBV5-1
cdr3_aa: CASSLGDSYNSPLHF
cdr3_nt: TGCGCCAGCAGCTTGGGGGACTCCTATAATTCACCCCTCCACTTT

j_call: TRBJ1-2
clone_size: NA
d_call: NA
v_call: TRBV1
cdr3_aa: CTSSQDAHTPGYGYTF
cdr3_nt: TGCACCAGCAGCCAAGACGCGCACACCCCGGGCTATGGCTACACCTTC

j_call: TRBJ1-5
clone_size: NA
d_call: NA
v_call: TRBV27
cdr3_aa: CASSLKWSAARGNQPQHF
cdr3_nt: TGTGCCAGCAGTTTAAAGTGGTCGGCGGCTAGGGGCAATCAGCCCCAGCATTTT

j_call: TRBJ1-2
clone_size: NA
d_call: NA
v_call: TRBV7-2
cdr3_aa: CASSLARIRGYTF
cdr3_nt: TGTGCCAGCAGCTTAGCTCGGATCCGGGGCTACACCTTC

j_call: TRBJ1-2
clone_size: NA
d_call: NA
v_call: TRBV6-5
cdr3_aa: CASGLQEYGYTF
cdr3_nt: TGTGCCAGCGGTTTACAGGAATATGGCTACACCTTC

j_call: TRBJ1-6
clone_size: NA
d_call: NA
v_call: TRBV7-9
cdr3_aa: CASSLAQLSPLHF
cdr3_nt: TGTGCCAGCAGCTTAGCTCAACTTTCACCCCTCCACTTT

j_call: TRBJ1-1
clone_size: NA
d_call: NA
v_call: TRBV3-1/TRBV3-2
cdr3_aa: CASSQLGGYPEAFF
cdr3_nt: TGTGCCAGCAGCCAACTAGGCGGTTACCCTGAAGCTTTCTTT

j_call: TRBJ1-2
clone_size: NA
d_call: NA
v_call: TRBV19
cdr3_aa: CASSIDRIRNYGYTF
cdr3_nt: TGTGCCAGTAGTATAGATCGGATACGTAACTATGGCTACACCTTC

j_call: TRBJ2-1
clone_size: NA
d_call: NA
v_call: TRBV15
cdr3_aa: CATSRDLGNEQFF
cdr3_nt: TGTGCCACCAGCAGAGATTTGGGTAATGAGCAGTTCTTC

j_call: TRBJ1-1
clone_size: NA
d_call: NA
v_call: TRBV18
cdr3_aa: CASSPSYSTNTEAFF
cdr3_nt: TGTGCCAGCTCACCTTCCTACTCTACGAACACTGAAGCTTTCTTT

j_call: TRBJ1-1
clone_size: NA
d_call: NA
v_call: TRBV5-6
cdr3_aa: CASSPLRTRGTEAFF
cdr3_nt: TGTGCCAGCAGTCCATTACGGACCCGGGGGACTGAAGCTTTCTTT

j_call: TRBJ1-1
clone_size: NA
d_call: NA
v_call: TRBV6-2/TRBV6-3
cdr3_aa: CASSYPDTEAFF
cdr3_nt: TGTGCCAGCAGTTACCCGGACACTGAAGCTTTCTTT

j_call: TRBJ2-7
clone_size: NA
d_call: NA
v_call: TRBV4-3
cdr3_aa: CASSPDTSSSYEQYF
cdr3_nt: TGCGCCAGCAGCCCCGACACGTCGAGCTCCTACGAGCAGTACTTC

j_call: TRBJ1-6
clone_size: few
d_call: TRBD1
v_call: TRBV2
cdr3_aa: CASNDRGPSPLHF
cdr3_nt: TGTGCCAGCAACGACAGGGGACCTTCGCCCCTCCACTTT

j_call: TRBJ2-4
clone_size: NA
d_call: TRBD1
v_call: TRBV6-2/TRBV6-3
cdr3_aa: CASSYSPGTGEARDIQYF
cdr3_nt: TGTGCCAGCAGTTACTCCCCCGGGACAGGGGAAGCAAGGGACATTCAGTACTTC

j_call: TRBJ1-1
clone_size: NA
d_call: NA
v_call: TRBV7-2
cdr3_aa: CASSLDSNTEAFF
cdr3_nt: TGTGCCAGCAGCTTAGACAGTAACACTGAAGCTTTCTTT

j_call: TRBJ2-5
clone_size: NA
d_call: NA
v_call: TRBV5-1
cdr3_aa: CASSSDLETQYF
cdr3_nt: TGCGCCAGCAGCTCGGACCTCGAGACCCAGTACTTC

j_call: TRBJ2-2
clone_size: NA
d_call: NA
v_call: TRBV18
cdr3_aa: CASSPDLLNTGELFF
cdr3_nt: TGTGCCAGCTCACCAGATCTTTTGAACACCGGGGAGCTGTTTTTT

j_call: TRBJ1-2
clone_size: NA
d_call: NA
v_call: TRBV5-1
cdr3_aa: CASSLEVDYGYTF
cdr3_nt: TGCGCCAGCAGCTTGGAGGTAGACTATGGCTACACCTTC

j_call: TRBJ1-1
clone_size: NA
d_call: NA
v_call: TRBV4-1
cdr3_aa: CASSQVETANMNTEAFF
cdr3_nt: TGCGCCAGCAGCCAAGTGGAGACAGCCAACATGAACACTGAAGCTTTCTTT

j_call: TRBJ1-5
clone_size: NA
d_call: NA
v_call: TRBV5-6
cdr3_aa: CASSLNPYSNQPQHF
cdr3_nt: TGTGCCAGCAGCTTGAACCCGTATAGCAATCAGCCCCAGCATTTT

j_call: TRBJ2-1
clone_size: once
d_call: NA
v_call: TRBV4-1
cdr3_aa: CASSQDGDSYNEQFF
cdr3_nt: TGCGCCAGCAGCCAAGATGGGGATTCCTACAATGAGCAGTTCTTC

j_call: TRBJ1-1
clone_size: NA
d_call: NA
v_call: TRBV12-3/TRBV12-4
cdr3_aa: CASTNIVSGTFF
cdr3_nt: TGTGCCAGCACCAATATTGTCTCCGGTACTTTCTTT

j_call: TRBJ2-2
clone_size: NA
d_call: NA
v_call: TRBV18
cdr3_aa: CASSPSPIDGTGELFF
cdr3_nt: TGTGCCAGCTCACCCTCTCCGATAGACGGCACCGGGGAGCTGTTTTTT

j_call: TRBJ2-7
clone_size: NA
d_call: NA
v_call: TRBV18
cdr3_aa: CASSPQIERSHEQYF
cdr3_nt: TGTGCCAGCTCACCACAGATTGAAAGGTCCCACGAGCAGTACTTC

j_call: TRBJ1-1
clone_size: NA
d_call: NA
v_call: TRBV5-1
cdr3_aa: CASSLDRYTEAFF
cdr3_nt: TGCGCCAGCAGCTTGGACAGGTACACTGAAGCTTTCTTT

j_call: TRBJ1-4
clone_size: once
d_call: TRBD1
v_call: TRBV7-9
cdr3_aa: CASSSLTGGSEKLFF
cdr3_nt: TGTGCCAGCAGCTCCTTGACAGGGGGTAGTGAAAAACTGTTTTTT

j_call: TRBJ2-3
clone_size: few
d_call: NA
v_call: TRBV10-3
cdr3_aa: CAISESDSTDTQYF
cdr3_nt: TGTGCCATCAGTGAGTCTGACTCCACAGATACGCAGTATTTT

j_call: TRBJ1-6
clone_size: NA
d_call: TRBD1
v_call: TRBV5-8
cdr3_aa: CASSLAGGTGTSPLHF
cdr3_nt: TGTGCCAGCAGCTTGGCCGGCGGGACAGGGACTTCACCCCTCCACTTT

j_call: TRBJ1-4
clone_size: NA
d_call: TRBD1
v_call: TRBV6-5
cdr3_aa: CASSSFGTGDEKLFF
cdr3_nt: TGTGCCAGCAGTTCTTTCGGGACAGGAGATGAAAAACTGTTTTTT

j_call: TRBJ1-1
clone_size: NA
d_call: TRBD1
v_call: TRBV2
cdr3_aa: CASSGNRGNTEAFF
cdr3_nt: TGTGCCAGCAGTGGTAACAGGGGGAACACTGAAGCTTTCTTT

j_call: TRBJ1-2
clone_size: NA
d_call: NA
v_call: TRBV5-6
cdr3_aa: CASSFRAAFYYGYTF
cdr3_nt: TGTGCCAGCAGCTTTCGGGCAGCTTTTTACTATGGCTACACCTTC

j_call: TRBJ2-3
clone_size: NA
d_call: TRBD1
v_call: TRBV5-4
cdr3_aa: CASSLAGGGTDTQYF
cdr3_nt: TGTGCCAGCAGCTTGGCAGGGGGCGGCACAGATACGCAGTATTTT

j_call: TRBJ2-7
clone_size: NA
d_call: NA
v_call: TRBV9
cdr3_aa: CASSVAGASYEQYF
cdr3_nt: TGTGCCAGCAGCGTAGCGGGGGCCAGTTACGAGCAGTACTTC

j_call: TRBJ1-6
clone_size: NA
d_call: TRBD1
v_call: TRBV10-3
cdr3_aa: CAISELGQGGSPLHF
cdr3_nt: TGTGCCATCAGTGAGCTGGGACAGGGGGGTTCACCCCTCCACTTT

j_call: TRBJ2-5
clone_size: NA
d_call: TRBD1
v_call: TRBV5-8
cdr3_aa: CASSSGTGVPETQYF
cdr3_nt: TGTGCCAGCAGCAGCGGGACAGGGGTTCCAGAGACCCAGTACTTC

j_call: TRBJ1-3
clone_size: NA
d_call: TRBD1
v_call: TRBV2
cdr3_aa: CASTGDRGNTIYF
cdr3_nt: TGTGCCAGCACCGGGGACAGGGGGAACACCATATATTTT

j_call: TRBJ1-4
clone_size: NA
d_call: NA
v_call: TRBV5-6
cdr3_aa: CASSLWQGVGKLFF
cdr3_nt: TGTGCCAGCAGCTTGTGGCAGGGAGTAGGAAAACTGTTTTTT

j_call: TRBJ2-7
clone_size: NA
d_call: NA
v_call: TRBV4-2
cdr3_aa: CASSPVGGSTYEQYF
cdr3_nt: TGTGCCAGCAGCCCGGTGGGGGGATCGACCTACGAGCAGTACTTC

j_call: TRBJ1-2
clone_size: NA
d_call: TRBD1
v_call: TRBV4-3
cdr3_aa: CASSQGTGTGQFGYTF
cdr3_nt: TGCGCCAGCAGCCAAGGAACCGGGACAGGGCAATTTGGCTACACCTTC

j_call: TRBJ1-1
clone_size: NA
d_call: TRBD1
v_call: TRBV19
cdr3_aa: CASSTYRGHTEAFF
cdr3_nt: TGTGCCAGTAGTACATACAGGGGTCACACTGAAGCTTTCTTT

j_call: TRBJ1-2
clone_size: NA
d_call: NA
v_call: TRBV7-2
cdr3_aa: CASSNGQLYGYTF
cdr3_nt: TGTGCCAGCAGCAACGGACAGCTCTATGGCTACACCTTC

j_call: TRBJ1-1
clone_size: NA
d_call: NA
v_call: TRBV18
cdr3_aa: CASSPPIAGVNTEAFF
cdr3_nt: TGTGCCAGCTCACCACCGATTGCGGGGGTGAACACTGAAGCTTTCTTT

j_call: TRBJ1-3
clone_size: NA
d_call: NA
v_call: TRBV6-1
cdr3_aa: CASSEARGNTIYF
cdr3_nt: TGTGCCAGCAGTGAAGCAAGGGGAAACACCATATATTTT

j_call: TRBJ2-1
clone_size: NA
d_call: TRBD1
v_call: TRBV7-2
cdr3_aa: CASSRDRLSYNEQFF
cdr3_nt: TGTGCCAGCAGCCGGGACAGGCTTTCCTACAATGAGCAGTTCTTC

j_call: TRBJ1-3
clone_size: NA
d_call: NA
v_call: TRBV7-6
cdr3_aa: CASSLEGFNSGNTIYF
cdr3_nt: TGTGCCAGCAGCCTAGAGGGGTTCAACTCTGGAAACACCATATATTTT